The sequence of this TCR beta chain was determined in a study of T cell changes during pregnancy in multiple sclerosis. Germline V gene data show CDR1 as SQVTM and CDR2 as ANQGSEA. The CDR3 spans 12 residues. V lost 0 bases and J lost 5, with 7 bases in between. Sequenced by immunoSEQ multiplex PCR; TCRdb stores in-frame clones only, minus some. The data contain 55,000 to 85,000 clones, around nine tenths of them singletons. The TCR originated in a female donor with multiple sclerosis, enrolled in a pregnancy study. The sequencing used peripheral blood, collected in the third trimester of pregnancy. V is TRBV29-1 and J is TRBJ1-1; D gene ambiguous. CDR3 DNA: TGCAGCGTTGAAGATTGGCGGACTGAAGCTTTCTTT. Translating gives CSVEDWRTEAFF.